These 25 T cell receptor beta chains share one sample of origin, sequenced in a study of T cell responses to AZD1222 COVID-19 vaccine. Sequencing was performed with immunoSEQ multiplex PCR; in TCRdb, only in-frame clones are kept and a portion is missing. The table shows approximately 160,000 clones, with 88% occurring only once. The sample here was peripheral blood, taken on day 0 of AZD1222 vaccination. Receptors originate from an adult in good health.

The V gene is TRBV25-1, the J gene TRBJ1-2; no definite D call. CDR3 length equals 13 residues. With 5 bases removed from V and 6 bases from J, the gap between germline ends came to 13 bases. Germline V gives CDR1 MGHDK, CDR2 SYGVNS. The CDR3 loop is CASSFTEFDGYTF. CDR3 DNA: TGTGCCAGCAGTTTTACAGAATTCGATGGCTACACCTTC.

The J gene is TRBJ2-1, the V gene TRBV6-5; D is perhaps TRBD2 (7 bases). CDR1 and CDR2 (germline): MNHEY, SVGAGI. Trimming removed 2 bases from V and 7 bases from J, with 15 bases in between. This CDR3 comprises 15 residues. This CDR3 is CASSYDRRGGNEQFF. DNA for the CDR3: TGTGCCAGCAGTTACGATCGAAGGGGGGGGAATGAGCAGTTCTTC.

This chain joins TRBV7-2 and TRBJ1-2; 7 bases align to TRBD1. The CDR3 spans 16 residues. Germline V gene lookup returns CDR1 SGHTA and CDR2 FQGNSA. V trimming: 5 bases; J trimming: 4 bases; junction bases outside the gene matches: 13. CDR3 bases: TGTGCCAGCAGCATTCGGACAGGCGGCTTGGGCTATGGCTACACCTTC. Amino acid sequence: CASSIRTGGLGYGYTF.

This chain connects TRBV6-2 or TRBV6-3 to TRBJ1-5, with 8 nucleotides matching TRBD1. The V and J ends lost 6 bases and 0 bases, in that order; junction bases with no gene match: 16. The germline V gene encodes CDR1 MNHEY and CDR2 SVGEGT. The CDR3 covers 19 residues. The CDR3 reads CASSAHGTGSPYSNQPQHF. CDR3 nucleotide sequence: TGTGCCAGCAGCGCCCATGGGACAGGAAGCCCTTATAGCAATCAGCCCCAGCATTTT.

The chain employs TRBV3-1 (or the pseudogene TRBV3-2) and TRBJ2-5, with a possible D match to TRBD1 (6 bases). The V end lost 5 bases, the J end lost 3 bases, and 13 bases lay between the germline ends. The CDR3 has 14 residues. The germline CDR1 and CDR2 sequences are LGHDT and YNNKEL (reference sequence). The CDR3 sequence is CASSSGQIEETQYF. CDR3 in DNA: TGTGCCAGCAGCTCCGGACAGATTGAAGAGACCCAGTACTTC.

In regard to this clone: Other DNA sequences from this sample encode an identical CDR3 as well. The chain joins TRBV29-1 to TRBJ2-1; TRBD2 matches 14 bases. Germline trimming cut 6 bases from V and 0 bases from J; bases unmatched to any gene: 1. In germline, CDR1 is SQVTM, CDR2 ANQGSEA. This CDR3 is built from 15 residues. CDR3 loop: CSVGTSGSSYNEQFF. The CDR3 region has the DNA TGCAGCGTGGGGACTAGCGGGAGCTCCTACAATGAGCAGTTCTTC.

Only one count was recorded for this clone. This chain connects TRBV6-5 to TRBJ2-1; 9 bases map to TRBD1. The V and J ends lost 8 bases and 7 bases, in that order; junction bases with no gene match: 9. The CDR3 covers 14 residues. The V gene's germline CDR1 is MNHEY and CDR2 SVGAGI. The CDR3 region is CASARDRVTNEQFF. The CDR3 DNA sequence: TGTGCCAGCGCCCGGGACAGGGTTACGAATGAGCAGTTCTTC.

Only one count was recorded for this clone. V and J are TRBV3-1 (or the pseudogene TRBV3-2) and TRBJ1-2; possibly TRBD1 for D (5 bases). With 1 base removed from V and 6 bases from J, the gap between germline ends came to 12 bases. The CDR3 is 14 amino acids. CDR1 is LGHDT, CDR2 YNNKEL, per germline (reference sequence). The CDR3 bases are TGTGCCAGCAGCCAAGGTATAGGGGTAGATGGCTACACCTTC. This sequence encodes CASSQGIGVDGYTF.

The rearrangement links TRBV15 to TRBJ1-3; TRBD1 matches 7 bases. Germline CDR1 LNHNV, CDR2 YYDKDF (reference sequence). The CDR3 has 15 amino acids. V shed 0 bases, J shed 3 bases, and the junction held 2 bases outside the gene matches. This CDR3 is CATSRETGFGNTIYF. CDR3 DNA sequence: TGTGCCACCAGCAGAGAGACAGGGTTTGGAAACACCATATATTTT.

The chain carries TRBV19 and TRBJ1-5; 11 positions agree with TRBD1. Germline CDR1 and CDR2: LNHDA and SQIVND (reference sequence). CDR3 length: 15 amino acids. J lost 2 bases, V lost 7 bases, and 4 bases had no gene match. The DNA for the CDR3 is TGTGCCAGTACTATGGGACAGGGGGGCAATCAGCCCCAGCATTTT. This gives the protein CASTMGQGGNQPQHF.

The CDR3: CASSYRDSANEQFF. CDR3 bases: TGTGCCAGCAGCTACCGGGACAGTGCCAATGAGCAGTTCTTC. This chain connects TRBV7-9 to TRBJ2-1, with 7 nucleotides matching TRBD1. CDR1 SEHNR and CDR2 FQNEAQ come from the germline V gene (reference sequence). The CDR3 is 14 residues long. V was pared by 4 bases and J by 6 bases, with 6 bases of the junction left unmatched.

The CDR3 DNA is TGTGCCAGCAGCCAAGAGGAGAGGACCGGGGAGCTGTTTTTT. Amino acid sequence: CASSQEERTGELFF. J is TRBJ2-2 and V is TRBV4-2; D unclear. V was trimmed by 0 bases and J by 5 bases, leaving 7 bases between them. The germline gives CDR1 LGHNA, CDR2 YNFKEQ. The CDR3 runs to 14 residues.

The V gene is TRBV4-3, the J gene TRBJ2-2, with D perhaps given as TRBD1 or TRBD2 (6 bases each). The CDR3 runs 16 residues. Trimming shortened V by 4 bases and J by 8 bases, and 20 bases separated the two germline ends. Germline values: CDR1 LGHNA, CDR2 YSLEER. The CDR3 is CASSLIGGRGVGELFF. The CDR3 coding sequence is TGCGCCAGCAGCCTAATAGGGGGGAGAGGGGTAGGGGAGCTGTTTTTT.

The chain has TRBV16 and TRBJ2-5; D gene ambiguous. The V and J ends lost 0 bases and 0 bases respectively, with 8 bases between them. Germline values: CDR1 KGHSY, CDR2 FQNENV. This CDR3 region has 15 residues. Here the CDR3 reads CASSQSGTNQETQYF. DNA for the CDR3: TGTGCCAGCAGCCAATCGGGAACAAACCAAGAGACCCAGTACTTC.

The chain is built from TRBV19 and TRBJ1-6, with TRBD1 as a possible D gene (5 bases). The CDR3 sequence is 14 residues long. The V gene lost 3 bases and the J gene lost 10 bases, with 13 bases spanning the gap. CDR1 is LNHDA, CDR2 SQIVND, per germline (reference sequence). In nucleotides, the CDR3 is TGTGCCAGTAGTATTAGGCAGGGACGGTCACCCCTCCACTTT. Its translation is CASSIRQGRSPLHF.

This CDR3 reads CASRPGQGNQPQHF. The CDR3, as DNA: TGTGCCAGCAGGCCGGGACAGGGCAATCAGCCCCAGCATTTT. The chain recombines TRBV6-5 with TRBJ1-5, with 8 bases matching TRBD1. V dropped 6 bases and J dropped 2; count of bases not matched to a gene: 3. The CDR3 loop spans 14 amino acids. CDR1 is MNHEY and CDR2 is SVGAGI in the germline V gene.

This clone was seen a few times. The junction and the germline gene differ at one end; a read error may be behind it. The chain is built from TRBV24-1 and TRBJ2-5; D is perhaps TRBD2 (5 bases). The CDR3 is made up of 13 amino acids. The germline CDR1 and CDR2 sequences are KGHDR and SFDVKD. CDR3 residues: CATRDRGEETQYF. CDR3 nucleotide sequence: TGTGCCACCCGTGACCGGGGAGAGGAGACCCAGTACTTC.

The rearrangement links TRBV7-9 to TRBJ1-4; 7 bases fit TRBD1. The CDR3 contains 15 residues. Germline V CDR1 and CDR2: SEHNR, FQNEAQ (reference sequence). V shed 5 bases and J 6 bases; nucleotides not matched to a gene: 9. CDR3 sequence (DNA): TGTGCCAGCAGCCCGAACGGACAGGCCCATGAAAAACTGTTTTTT. This gives the protein CASSPNGQAHEKLFF.

This chain links TRBV6-5 with TRBJ1-5, with TRBD1 as a possible D gene (6 bases). The V end was cut by 8 bases, the J end by 1 base, with 12 bases between. The germline V gene has CDR1 MNHEY and CDR2 SVGAGI. The CDR3 loop spans 14 amino acids. CDR3 DNA: TGTGCCAGCGAACAGGGTAGGAGCAATCAGCCCCAGCATTTT. The encoded protein is CASEQGRSNQPQHF.

This clone was seen only a few times. The chain employs TRBV12-5 and TRBJ2-2; tentatively, D is TRBD2 (5 bases). The germline gives CDR1 LGHNT, CDR2 FRNRAP. Trimming pared 0 bases from V and 4 bases from J, leaving 9 bases between. The CDR3 has 15 amino acids. The CDR3 region has the DNA TGTGCTAGTGGTTTGGTAGTCCGGGGCACCGGGGAGCTGTTTTTT. It yields the protein CASGLVVRGTGELFF.

V and J are TRBV19 and TRBJ2-5; D might be TRBD1 (5 bases). This CDR3 contains 15 residues. Between the trimmed V and J ends, which lost 7 bases and 4 bases, there was a span of 19 bases. Germline V gene data show CDR1 as LNHDA and CDR2 as SQIVND (reference sequence). In nucleotides, the CDR3 is TGTGCCAGTATCATCTCAGGTGAGCAGGGAGAGACCCAGTACTTC. As protein: CASIISGEQGETQYF.

The CDR3 nucleotides are TGTGCCAGCAGCTTAGGGCCGGGAACCTACGAGCAGTACTTC. This gives the protein CASSLGPGTYEQYF. The chain links TRBV7-2 to TRBJ2-7, with D possibly being TRBD2 (5 bases). The CDR3 has 14 residues. Trimming cost V 1 base and J 2 bases, with 9 bases left between them. Germline values: CDR1 SGHTA, CDR2 FQGNSA. Looking up the rest from reference TRBV7-2 and TRBJ2-7 gives the full variable domain: GAGVSQSPSNKVTEKGKDVELRCDPISGHTALYWYRQSLGQGLEFLIYFQGNSAPDKSGLPSDRFSAERTGGSVSTLTIQRTQQEDSAVYLCASSLGPGTYEQYFGPGTRLTVT.

This clone was observed once. This sequence joins TRBV7-8 and TRBJ1-5; 7 nucleotides match TRBD1. Per germline, CDR1 SGHVS and CDR2 FQNEAQ. Unmatched junction bases numbered 13, after V lost 4 bases and J lost 4 bases. The CDR3 is 17 amino acids. Here the CDR3 DNA reads TGTGCCAGCAGCTCGTGGGGGGACAGCCCCCGTAATCAGCCCCAGCATTTT. This gives the protein CASSSWGDSPRNQPQHF.

The V gene is TRBV4-2, the J gene TRBJ2-5; D may be TRBD1 or TRBD2 (5 bases each). The CDR3 covers 19 residues. Per the germline V gene, CDR1 is LGHNA and CDR2 is YNFKEQ. V was clipped by 1 base and J by 5 bases, with 26 bases between them. CDR3 sequence reads: CASSQVGVRGSVWGETQYF. The CDR3 DNA sequence: TGTGCCAGCAGCCAAGTGGGCGTCCGCGGTTCGGTTTGGGGGGAGACCCAGTACTTC.

The chain recombines TRBV2 with TRBJ1-1, with D possibly TRBD1 on 5 matching bases. The V end was cut by 8 bases, the J end by 2 bases, with 15 bases between. Germline assignment: CDR1 SNHLY and CDR2 FYNNEI. The CDR3 is 14 amino acids. CDR3 coding DNA: TGTGCCAGCCGTCAGGGAAGGGGAAACACTGAAGCTTTCTTT. As protein: CASRQGRGNTEAFF.